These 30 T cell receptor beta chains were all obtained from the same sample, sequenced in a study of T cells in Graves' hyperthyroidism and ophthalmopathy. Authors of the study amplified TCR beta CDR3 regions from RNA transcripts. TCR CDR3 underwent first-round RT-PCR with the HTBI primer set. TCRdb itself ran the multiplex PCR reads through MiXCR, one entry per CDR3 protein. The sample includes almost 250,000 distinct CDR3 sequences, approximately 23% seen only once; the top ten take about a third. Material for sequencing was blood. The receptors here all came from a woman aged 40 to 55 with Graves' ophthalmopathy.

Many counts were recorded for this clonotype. The CDR3 DNA reads as TGCAGTGCTATGGCGGGAGTAGGGTCCTACGAGCAGTACTTC. This codes for CSAMAGVGSYEQYF. V gene TRBV20-1 combines with J gene TRBJ2-7, with 7 bases lining up with TRBD2. Germline CDR1 reads DFQATT; CDR2 reads SNEGSKA (reference sequence). The ends lost 4 bases at V and 1 base at J; junction bases unmatched: 7. The CDR3 consists of 14 residues.

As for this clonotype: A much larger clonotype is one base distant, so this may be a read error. CDR3 sequence reads: CASGETESGYTF. CDR3 in DNA: TGTGCCAGCGGTGAAACAGAGAGTGGCTACACCTTC. V and J are TRBV2 and TRBJ1-2; D ambiguous. This CDR3 spans 12 amino acids. The germline V gene has CDR1 SNHLY and CDR2 FYNNEI. Full variable domain (outside the CDR3, taken from reference TRBV2 and TRBJ1-2): EPEVTQTPSHQVTQMGQEVILRCVPISNHLYFYWYRQILGQKVEFLVSFYNNEISEKSEIFDDQFSVERPDGSNFTLKIRSTKLEDSAMYFCASGETESGYTFGSGTRLTVV.

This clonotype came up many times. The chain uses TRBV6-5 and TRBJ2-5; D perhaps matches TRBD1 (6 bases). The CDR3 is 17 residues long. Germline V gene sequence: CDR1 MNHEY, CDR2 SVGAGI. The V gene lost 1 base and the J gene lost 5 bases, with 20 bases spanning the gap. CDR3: CASSYLERGIPGETQYF. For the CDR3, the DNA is TGTGCCAGCAGTTACTTGGAGAGGGGGATCCCGGGGGAGACCCAGTACTTC.

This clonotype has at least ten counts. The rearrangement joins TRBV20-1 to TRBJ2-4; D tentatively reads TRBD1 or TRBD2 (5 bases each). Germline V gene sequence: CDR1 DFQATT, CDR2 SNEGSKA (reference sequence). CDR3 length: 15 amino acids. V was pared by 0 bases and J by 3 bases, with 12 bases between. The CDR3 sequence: CSARDPGGGKNIQYF. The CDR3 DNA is TGCAGTGCTAGAGACCCGGGTGGGGGCAAAAACATTCAGTACTTC.

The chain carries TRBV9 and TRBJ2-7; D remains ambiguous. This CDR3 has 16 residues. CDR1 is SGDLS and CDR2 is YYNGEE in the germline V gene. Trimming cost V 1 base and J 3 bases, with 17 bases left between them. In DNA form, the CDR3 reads TGTGCCAGCAGCGTAAACGATATGAGCTTAGTCTACGAGCAGTACTTC. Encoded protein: CASSVNDMSLVYEQYF.

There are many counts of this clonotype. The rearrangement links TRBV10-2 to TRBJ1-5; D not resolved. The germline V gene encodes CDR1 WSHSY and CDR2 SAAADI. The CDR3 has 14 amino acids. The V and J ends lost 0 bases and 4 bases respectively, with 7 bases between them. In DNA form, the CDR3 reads TGCGCCAGCAGTGAGTCCGGCCTGAATCAGCCCCAGCATTTT. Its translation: CASSESGLNQPQHF.

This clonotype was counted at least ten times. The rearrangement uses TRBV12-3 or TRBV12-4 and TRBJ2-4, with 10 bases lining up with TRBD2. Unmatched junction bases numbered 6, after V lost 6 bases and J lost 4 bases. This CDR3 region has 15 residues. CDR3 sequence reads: CASSPILAGKNIQYF. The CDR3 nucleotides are TGTGCCAGCAGCCCCATACTAGCGGGAAAAAACATTCAGTACTTC.

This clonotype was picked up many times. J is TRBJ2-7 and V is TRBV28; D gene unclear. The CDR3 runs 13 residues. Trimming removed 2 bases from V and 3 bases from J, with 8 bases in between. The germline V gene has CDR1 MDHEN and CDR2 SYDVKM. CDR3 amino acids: CASSLETDYEQYF. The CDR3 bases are TGTGCCAGCAGTTTAGAGACGGACTACGAGCAGTACTTC.

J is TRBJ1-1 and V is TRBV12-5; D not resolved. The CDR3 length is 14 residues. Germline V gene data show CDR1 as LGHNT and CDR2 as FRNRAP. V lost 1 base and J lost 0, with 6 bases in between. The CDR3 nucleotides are TGTGCTAGTGGTTTGGGACGGGTGAACACTGAAGCTTTCTTT. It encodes CASGLGRVNTEAFF.

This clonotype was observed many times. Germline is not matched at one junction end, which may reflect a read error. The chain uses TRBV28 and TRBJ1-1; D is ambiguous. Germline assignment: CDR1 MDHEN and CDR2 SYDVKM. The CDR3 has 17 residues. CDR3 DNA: TGTGTCAGCAGTTTAAGGTCGTCGCGCAGGCCGAACACTGAAGCTTTCTTT. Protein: CVSSLRSSRRPNTEAFF.

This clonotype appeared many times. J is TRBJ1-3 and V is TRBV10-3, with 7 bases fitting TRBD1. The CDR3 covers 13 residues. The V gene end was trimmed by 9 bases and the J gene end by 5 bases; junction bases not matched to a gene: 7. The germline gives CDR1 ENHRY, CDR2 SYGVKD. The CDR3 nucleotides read TGTGCCATACAAACAGGGGAGAGAAACACCATATATTTT. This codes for CAIQTGERNTIYF.

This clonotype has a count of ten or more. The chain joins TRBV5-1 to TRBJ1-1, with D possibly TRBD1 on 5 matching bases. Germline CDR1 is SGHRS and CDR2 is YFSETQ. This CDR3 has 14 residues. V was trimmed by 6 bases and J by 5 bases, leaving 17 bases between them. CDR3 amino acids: CASKQRGEITEAFF. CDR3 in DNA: TGCGCCAGCAAACAACGGGGGGAGATAACTGAAGCTTTCTTT.

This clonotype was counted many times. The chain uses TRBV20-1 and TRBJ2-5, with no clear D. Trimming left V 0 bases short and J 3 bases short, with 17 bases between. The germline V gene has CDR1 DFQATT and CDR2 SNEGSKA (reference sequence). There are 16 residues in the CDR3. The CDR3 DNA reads TGCAGTGCTAGAGATGGCCTAGTTGATCCAGAAGAGACCCAGTACTTC. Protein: CSARDGLVDPEETQYF.

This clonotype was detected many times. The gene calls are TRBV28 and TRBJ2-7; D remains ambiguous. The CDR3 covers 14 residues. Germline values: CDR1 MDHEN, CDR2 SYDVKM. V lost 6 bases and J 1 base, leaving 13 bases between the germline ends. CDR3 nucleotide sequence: TGTGCCAGCAGAGCTCCTACAGAATCCTACGAGCAGTACTTC. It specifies CASRAPTESYEQYF.

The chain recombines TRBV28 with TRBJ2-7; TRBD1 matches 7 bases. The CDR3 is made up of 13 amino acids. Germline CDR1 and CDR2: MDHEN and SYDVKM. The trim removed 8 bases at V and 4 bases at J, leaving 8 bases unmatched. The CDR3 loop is CASRDRAGYEQYF. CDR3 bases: TGTGCCAGCCGAGACAGGGCTGGATACGAGCAGTACTTC.

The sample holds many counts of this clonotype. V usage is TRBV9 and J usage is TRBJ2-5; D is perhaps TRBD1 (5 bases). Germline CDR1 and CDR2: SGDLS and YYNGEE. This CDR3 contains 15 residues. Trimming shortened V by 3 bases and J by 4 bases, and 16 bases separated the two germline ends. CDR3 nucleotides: TGTGCCAGCAGCGCTCAGGGCTTAATGGGAGAGACCCAGTACTTC. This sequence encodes CASSAQGLMGETQYF.

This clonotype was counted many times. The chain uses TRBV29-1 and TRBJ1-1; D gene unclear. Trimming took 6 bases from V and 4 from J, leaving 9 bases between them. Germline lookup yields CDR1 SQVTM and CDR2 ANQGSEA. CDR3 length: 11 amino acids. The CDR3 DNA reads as TGCAGCGTGCTGGAGGCCACTGAAGCTTTCTTT. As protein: CSVLEATEAFF.

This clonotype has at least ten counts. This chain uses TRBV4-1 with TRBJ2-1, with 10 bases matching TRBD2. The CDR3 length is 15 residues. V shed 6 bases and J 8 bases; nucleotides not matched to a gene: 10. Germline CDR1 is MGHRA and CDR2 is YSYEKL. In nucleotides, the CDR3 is TGCGCCAGCAGACGCACCCCTAGCGGGAGTGATGAGCAGTTCTTC. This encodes CASRRTPSGSDEQFF.

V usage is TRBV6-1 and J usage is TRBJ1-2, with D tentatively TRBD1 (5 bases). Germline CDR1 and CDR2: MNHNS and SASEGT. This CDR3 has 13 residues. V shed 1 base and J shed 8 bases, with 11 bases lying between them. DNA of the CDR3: TGTGCCAGCAGTGAAGGACCAGGACACGGCTACACCTTC. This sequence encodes CASSEGPGHGYTF.

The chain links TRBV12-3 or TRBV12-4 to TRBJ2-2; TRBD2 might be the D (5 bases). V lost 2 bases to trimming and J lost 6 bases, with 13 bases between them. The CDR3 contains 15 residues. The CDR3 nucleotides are TGTGCCAGCAGTTTATTAGCCCTAGCTGCCGGGGAGCTGTTTTTT. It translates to CASSLLALAAGELFF.

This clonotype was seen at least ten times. The CDR3 sequence: CASSKDRQTEAFF. For the CDR3, the DNA is TGTGCCAGCAGTAAGGACAGGCAGACTGAAGCTTTCTTT. The gene calls are TRBV27 and TRBJ1-1, with TRBD1 matching over 7 bases. In germline, CDR1 is MNHEY, CDR2 SMNVEV (reference sequence). The V gene end was trimmed by 5 bases and the J gene end by 5 bases; junction bases not matched to a gene: 5. This CDR3 region has 13 residues.

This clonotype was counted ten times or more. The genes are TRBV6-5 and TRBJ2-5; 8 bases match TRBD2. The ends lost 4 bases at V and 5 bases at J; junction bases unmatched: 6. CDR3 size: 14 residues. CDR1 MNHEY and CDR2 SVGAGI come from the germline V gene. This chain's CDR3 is CASSWSGGGETQYF. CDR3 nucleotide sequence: TGTGCCAGCAGTTGGTCCGGGGGGGGGGAGACCCAGTACTTC.

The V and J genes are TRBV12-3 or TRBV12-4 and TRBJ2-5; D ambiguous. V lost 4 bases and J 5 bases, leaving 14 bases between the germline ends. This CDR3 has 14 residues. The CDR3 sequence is CASSSDGSLETQYF. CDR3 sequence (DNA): TGTGCCAGCAGTTCCGACGGGTCCCTGGAGACCCAGTACTTC.

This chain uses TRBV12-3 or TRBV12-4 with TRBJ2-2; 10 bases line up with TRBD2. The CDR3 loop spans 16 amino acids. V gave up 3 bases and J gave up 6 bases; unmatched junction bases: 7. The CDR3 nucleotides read TGTGCCAGCAGTTTTTATGGGACTAGCGTGGCCGGGGAGCTGTTTTTT. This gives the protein CASSFYGTSVAGELFF.

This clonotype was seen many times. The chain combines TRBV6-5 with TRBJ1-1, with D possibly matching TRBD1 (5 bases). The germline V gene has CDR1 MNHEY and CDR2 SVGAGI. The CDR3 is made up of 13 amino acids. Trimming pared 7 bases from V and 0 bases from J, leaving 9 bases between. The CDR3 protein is CASNRIMNTEAFF. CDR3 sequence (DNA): TGTGCCAGCAACAGGATAATGAACACTGAAGCTTTCTTT.

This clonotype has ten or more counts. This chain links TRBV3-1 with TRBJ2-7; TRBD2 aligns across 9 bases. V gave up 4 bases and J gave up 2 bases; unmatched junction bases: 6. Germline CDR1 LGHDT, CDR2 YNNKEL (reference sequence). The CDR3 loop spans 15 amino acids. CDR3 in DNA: TGTGCCAGCAGCCGTGCGGGAGGGTACACCTACGAGCAGTACTTC. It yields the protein CASSRAGGYTYEQYF.

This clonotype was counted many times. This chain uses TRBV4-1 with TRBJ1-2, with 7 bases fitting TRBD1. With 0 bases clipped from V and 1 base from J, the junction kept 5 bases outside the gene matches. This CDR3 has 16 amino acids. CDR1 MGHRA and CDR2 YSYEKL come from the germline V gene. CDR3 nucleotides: TGCGCCAGCAGCCAAGAGGTTACAGGGGTTAACTATGGCTACACCTTC. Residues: CASSQEVTGVNYGYTF.

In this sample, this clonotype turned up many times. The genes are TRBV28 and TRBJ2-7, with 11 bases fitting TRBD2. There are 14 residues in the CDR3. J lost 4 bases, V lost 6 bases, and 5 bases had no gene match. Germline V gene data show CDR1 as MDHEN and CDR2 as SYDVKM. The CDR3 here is CASRTGTSGYEQYF. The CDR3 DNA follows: TGTGCCAGCAGAACCGGGACTAGCGGATACGAGCAGTACTTC.

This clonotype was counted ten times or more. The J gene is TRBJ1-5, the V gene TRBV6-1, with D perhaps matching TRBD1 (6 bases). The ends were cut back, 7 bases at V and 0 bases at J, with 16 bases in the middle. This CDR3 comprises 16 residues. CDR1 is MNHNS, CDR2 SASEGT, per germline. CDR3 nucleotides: TGTGCCAGCAAAGGCGGGACAACGATTAGCAATCAGCCCCAGCATTTT. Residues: CASKGGTTISNQPQHF.

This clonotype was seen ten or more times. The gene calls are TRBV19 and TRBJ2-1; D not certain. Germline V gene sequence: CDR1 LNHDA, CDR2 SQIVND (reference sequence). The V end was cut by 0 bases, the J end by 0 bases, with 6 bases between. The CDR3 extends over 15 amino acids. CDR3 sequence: CASSIEVGSYNEQFF. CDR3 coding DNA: TGTGCCAGTAGTATAGAGGTTGGCTCCTACAATGAGCAGTTCTTC. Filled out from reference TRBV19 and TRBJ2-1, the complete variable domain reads DGGITQSPKYLFRKEGQNVTLSCEQNLNHDAMYWYRQDPGQGLRLIYYSQIVNDFQKGDIAEGYSVSREKKESFPLTVTSAQKNPTAFYLCASSIEVGSYNEQFFGPGTRLTVL.